This T cell receptor beta chain stems from a study of T cell responses to AZD1222 COVID-19 vaccine (dated by TCRdb to the early 2020s). Some background on the complete study: TCR sequencing was performed for about 250 trial participants, of whom some 200 were given two doses of AZD1222 and around 25 were given two doses of MenACWY control vaccine. Enrollment into the trials was organized by age into subgroups of 18-55, 56-69 and 70-plus years, and those subgroups contained approximately 150, 30 and 60 TCR-sequenced participants, respectively. The paper's findings and limits, for the study overall: Because no day 14 peak-response samples were available, repertoires were characterized only after the peak T cell response. The 56-69-year group was small, and its depth increase did not reach significance, likely because of low power. Participants were mostly white British and included more females than males, and it was suggested by the authors that clonal diversity may have been underestimated. A significant rise in spike-specific TCR breadth and depth was observed after two AZD1222 doses relative to day 0 and relative to MenACWY recipients. CD4 TCRs associated with the vaccine covered the entire spike protein, and the dominant responses were in regions 160-218 and 743-854. Reportedly, almost half of the unique spike-specific TCRs recognized epitopes lying outside the regions that are mutated in the B.1.351 and B.1.1.7 variants. Conclusions about previously exposed vaccinees are limited because only six or seven AZD1222 recipients were SARS-CoV-2 seropositive at baseline.

The CDR3 regions of human TCRbeta chains were analyzed by immunosequencing. Regarding the original processing steps: TCRs in the repertoires were matched against a reference library of SARS-CoV-2-specific TCRs that had been generated with the MIRA antigen-specificity platform. Breadth was defined as the fraction of unique TCRs that were SARS-CoV-2-associated, and depth was defined as the fraction of total T cells that were SARS-CoV-2-associated. Using the MIRA data, each spike-specific TCR was mapped to the spike region that the TCR reacts to and placed in a CD4 or CD8 class. Log10-transformed breadth and depth values were compared by one-way ANOVA with Sidak's multiple comparisons tests. TCRdb retrieved this table from immuneACCESS and kept in-frame rearrangements only. Not all clones are present; in checked studies, unresolved V genes account for under half, and no reason is known for the remainder. The DNA was the basis for D and trimming; V, J and clone size are from that table. For this sample there are some 130,000 clones; approximately 91% appear just once. 1% to 1.4% of the sample goes to the ten largest clones.

On this clone: Its antigen is not yet known. Base qualities are not recorded, but no much larger clone differs from it by a single base.

The intended sense of this specimen's time point label: about 28 days (+/-7) after the second vaccine dose. AZD1222 recipients given second doses at about 4 weeks or at about 12 weeks were pooled, since spike-specific TCR depth and breadth were not found to differ between the two schedules. Samples from vaccinated people were obtained from the UK trials COV001 and COV002, which included a single-blind randomized controlled phase 2/3 trial of AZD1222 (ChAdOx1 nCoV-19) in healthy adults. For TCRbeta chain sequencing, PBMC samples from trial participants were taken at day 0 and at day 28 after the second dose. This specimen was peripheral blood, taken 28 days after the second AZD1222 dose. The TCR comes from an adult who received the AZD1222 COVID-19 vaccine.

Here is the DNA: TGTGCCAGCAGCCCCGACAGGGTGGGCGGCTACACCTTC. It codes for CASSPDRVGGYTF. This sequence uses TRBV28 and TRBJ1-2; 7 bases in between match TRBD1. The germline V gene yields MDHEN for CDR1 and SYDVKM for CDR2. V is trimmed back by 6 bases and J by 8 bases, and the junction contains 9 bases that no gene match accounts for. Including the terminal cysteine and phenylalanine, the CDR3 comprises 13 residues. The retained sequence is limited to the CDR3, 39 bases, with the frame set at the first base.